This TCR beta chain emerged from a study of early T cells in non-severe SARS-CoV-2 infection. About the research overall: It was bulk RNA from unsorted whole blood that was sequenced, and the chains were unpaired.

The library protocol tagged individual cDNA molecules with unique molecular identifiers. TCRdb ran MiXCR on the 5' RACE reads and lists one entry per CDR3 protein. The top ten hold about 6% of the sample, which has about 22,000 distinct CDR3 sequences, roughly 3.5% seen once. This clonotype was found many times. The antigen is unknown. Study findings and constraints: Clonotype matching in VDJdb favored anti-spike CD8 responses and did not capture private and CD4 specificities.

Per the germline V gene, CDR1 is DFQATT and CDR2 is SNEGSKA (reference sequence). The CDR3 consists of 14 residues. The V gene lost 1 base and the J gene lost 5 bases, with 14 bases spanning the gap. This TCR derives from an adult who was a healthcare worker with PCR-confirmed SARS-CoV-2 infection or an uninfected control (not recorded which). The chain uses TRBV20-1 and TRBJ2-5; no firm D call. Sequenced material: whole blood. The CDR3 coding sequence is TGCAGTGCTAGAGCTCCAACTGGTCCGGAGACCCAGTACTTC. This gives the protein CSARAPTGPETQYF.